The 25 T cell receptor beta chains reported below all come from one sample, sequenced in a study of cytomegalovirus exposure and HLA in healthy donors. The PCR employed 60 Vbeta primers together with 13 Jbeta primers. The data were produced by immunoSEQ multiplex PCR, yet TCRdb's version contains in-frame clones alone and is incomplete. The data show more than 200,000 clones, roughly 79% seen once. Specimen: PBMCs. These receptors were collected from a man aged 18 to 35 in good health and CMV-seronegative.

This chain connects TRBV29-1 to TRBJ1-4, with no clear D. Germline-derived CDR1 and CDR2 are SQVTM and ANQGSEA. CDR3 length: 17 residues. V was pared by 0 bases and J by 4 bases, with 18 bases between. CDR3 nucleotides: TGCAGCGTTGAAGACCTGCAGACGGGTTACTATAATGAAAAACTGTTTTTT. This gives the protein CSVEDLQTGYYNEKLFF.

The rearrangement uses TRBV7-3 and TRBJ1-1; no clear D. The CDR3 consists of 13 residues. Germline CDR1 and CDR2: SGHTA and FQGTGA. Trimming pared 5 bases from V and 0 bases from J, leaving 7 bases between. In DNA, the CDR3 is TGTGCCAGCAGCCCCCAGATGAACACTGAAGCTTTCTTT. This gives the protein CASSPQMNTEAFF.

The CDR3 DNA follows: TGTGCCAGCACGACAGGGGGCGTTTACGAGCAGTACTTC. Translating it yields CASTTGGVYEQYF. The rearrangement joins TRBV2 to TRBJ2-7, with 10 bases identical to TRBD1. Per the germline V gene, CDR1 is SNHLY and CDR2 is FYNNEI. Trimming cost V 7 bases and J 4 bases; bases outside gene matches: 4. The CDR3 covers 13 residues.

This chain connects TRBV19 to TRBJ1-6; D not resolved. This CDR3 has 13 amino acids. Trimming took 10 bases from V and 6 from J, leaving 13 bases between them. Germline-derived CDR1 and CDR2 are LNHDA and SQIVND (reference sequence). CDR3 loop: CATSSSFNSPLHF. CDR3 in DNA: TGTGCCACCTCAAGCTCGTTTAATTCACCCCTCCACTTT.

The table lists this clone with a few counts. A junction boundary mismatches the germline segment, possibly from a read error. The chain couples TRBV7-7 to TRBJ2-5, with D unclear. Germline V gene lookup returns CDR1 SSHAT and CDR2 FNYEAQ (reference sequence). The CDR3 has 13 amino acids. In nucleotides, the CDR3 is TGTGCTAGCAGCTTAGGGCCCCAAGAGACCCAGTACTTC. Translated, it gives CASSLGPQETQYF. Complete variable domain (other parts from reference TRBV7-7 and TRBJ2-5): GAGVSQSPRYKVTKRGQDVTLRCDPISSHATLYWYQQALGQGPEFLTYFNYEAQPDKSGLPSDRFSAERPEGSISTLTIQRTEQRDSAMYRCASSLGPQETQYFGPGTRLLVL.

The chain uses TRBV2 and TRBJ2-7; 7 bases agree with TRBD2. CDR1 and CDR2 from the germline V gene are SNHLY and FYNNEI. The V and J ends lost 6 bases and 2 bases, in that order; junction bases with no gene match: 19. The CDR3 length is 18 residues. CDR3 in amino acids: CASREILGGLADTYEQYF. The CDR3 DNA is TGTGCCAGCAGAGAAATCCTGGGTGGGCTAGCGGATACCTACGAGCAGTACTTC.

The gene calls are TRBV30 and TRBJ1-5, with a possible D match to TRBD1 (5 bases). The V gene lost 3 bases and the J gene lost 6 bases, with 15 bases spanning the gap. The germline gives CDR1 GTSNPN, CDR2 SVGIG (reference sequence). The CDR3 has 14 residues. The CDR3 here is CAWRPPGGSQPQHF. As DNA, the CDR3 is TGTGCCTGGAGGCCCCCGGGGGGGTCTCAGCCCCAGCATTTT.

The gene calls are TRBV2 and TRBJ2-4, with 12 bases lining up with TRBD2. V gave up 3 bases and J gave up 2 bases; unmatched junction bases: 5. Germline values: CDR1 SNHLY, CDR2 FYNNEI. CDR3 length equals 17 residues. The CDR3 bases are TGTGCCAGCAGTGAGACTAGCGGGAGTGGAACCAAAAACATTCAGTACTTC. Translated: CASSETSGSGTKNIQYF. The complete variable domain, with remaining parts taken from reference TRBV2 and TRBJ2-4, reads EPEVTQTPSHQVTQMGQEVILRCVPISNHLYFYWYRQILGQKVEFLVSFYNNEISEKSEIFDDQFSVERPDGSNFTLKIRSTKLEDSAMYFCASSETSGSGTKNIQYFGAGTRLSVL.

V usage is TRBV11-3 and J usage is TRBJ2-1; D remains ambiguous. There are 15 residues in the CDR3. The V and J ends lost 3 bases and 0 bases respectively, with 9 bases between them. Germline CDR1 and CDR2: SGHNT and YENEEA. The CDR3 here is CASSLGSSSYNEQFF. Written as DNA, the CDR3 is TGTGCCAGCAGCTTGGGCAGCAGCTCCTACAATGAGCAGTTCTTC.

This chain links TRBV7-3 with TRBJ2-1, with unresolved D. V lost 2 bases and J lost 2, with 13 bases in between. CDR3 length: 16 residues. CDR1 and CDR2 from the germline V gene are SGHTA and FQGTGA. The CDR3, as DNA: TGTGCCAGCAGCTTACAAGGCGGCATACCCTACAATGAGCAGTTCTTC. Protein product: CASSLQGGIPYNEQFF.

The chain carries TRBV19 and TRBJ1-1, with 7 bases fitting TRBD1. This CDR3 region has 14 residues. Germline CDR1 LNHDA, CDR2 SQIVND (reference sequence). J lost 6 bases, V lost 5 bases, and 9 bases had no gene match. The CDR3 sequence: CASSETGRRAEAFF. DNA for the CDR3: TGTGCCAGTAGTGAGACAGGGCGGCGGGCTGAAGCTTTCTTT.

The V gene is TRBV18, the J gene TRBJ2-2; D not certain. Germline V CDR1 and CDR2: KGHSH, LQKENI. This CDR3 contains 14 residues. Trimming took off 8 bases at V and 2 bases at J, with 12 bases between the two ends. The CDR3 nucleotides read TGTGCCAGCCGCTCCCTAGTCAACACCGGGGAGCTGTTTTTT. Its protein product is CASRSLVNTGELFF.

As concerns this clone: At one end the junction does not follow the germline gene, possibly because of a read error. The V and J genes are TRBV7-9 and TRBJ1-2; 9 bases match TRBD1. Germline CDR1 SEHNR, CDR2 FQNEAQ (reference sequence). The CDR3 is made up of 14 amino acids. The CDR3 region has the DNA TGTTCCAGCAGCGATCGAACAGGGGGCAATGGCTACACCTTC. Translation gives CSSSDRTGGNGYTF.

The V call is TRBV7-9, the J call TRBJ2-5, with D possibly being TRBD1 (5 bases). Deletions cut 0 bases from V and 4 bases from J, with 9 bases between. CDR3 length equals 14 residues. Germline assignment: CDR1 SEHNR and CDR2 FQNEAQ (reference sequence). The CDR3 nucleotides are TGTGCCAGCAGCTTAGCCACAGGTGGAGAGACCCAGTACTTC. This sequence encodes CASSLATGGETQYF. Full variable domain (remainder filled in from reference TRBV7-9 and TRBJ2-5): DTGVSQNPRHKITKRGQNVTFRCDPISEHNRLYWYRQTLGQGPEFLTYFQNEAQLEKSRLLSDRFSAERPKGSFSTLEIQRTEQGDSAMYLCASSLATGGETQYFGPGTRLLVL.

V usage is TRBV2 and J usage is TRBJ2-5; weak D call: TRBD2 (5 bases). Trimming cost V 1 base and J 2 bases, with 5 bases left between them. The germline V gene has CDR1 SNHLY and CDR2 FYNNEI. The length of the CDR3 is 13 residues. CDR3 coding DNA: TGTGCCAGCAGTGAAGTAGCGCAAGAGACCCAGTACTTC. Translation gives CASSEVAQETQYF.

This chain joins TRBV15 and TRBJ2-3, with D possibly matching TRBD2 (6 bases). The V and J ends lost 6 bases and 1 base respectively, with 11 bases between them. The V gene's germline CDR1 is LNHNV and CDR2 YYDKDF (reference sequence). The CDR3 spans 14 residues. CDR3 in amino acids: CATSWDSRTDTQYF. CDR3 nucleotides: TGTGCCACCAGTTGGGACTCGCGCACAGATACGCAGTATTTT.

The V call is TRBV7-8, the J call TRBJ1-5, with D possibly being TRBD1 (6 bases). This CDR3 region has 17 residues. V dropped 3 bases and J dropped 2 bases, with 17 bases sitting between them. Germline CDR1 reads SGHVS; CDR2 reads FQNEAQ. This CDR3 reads CASSFSTGHRGNQPQHF. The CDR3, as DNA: TGTGCCAGCAGCTTTTCTACAGGGCATAGGGGCAATCAGCCCCAGCATTTT.

In DNA form, the CDR3 reads TGTGCCAGCAGCCGTCTAGGGGGAGCCGGGGAGCTGTTTTTT. Translation: CASSRLGGAGELFF. This sequence joins TRBV9 and TRBJ2-2; perhaps TRBD1 as D (6 bases). The V gene's germline CDR1 is SGDLS and CDR2 YYNGEE. Trimming removed 4 bases from V and 6 bases from J, with 13 bases in between. The CDR3 runs to 14 residues.

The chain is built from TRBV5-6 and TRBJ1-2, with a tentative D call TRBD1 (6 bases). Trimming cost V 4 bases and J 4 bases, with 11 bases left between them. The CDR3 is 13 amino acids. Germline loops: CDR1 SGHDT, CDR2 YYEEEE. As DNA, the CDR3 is TGTGCCAGCAGCAAGGACAGAAGCTATGGCTACACCTTC. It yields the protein CASSKDRSYGYTF.

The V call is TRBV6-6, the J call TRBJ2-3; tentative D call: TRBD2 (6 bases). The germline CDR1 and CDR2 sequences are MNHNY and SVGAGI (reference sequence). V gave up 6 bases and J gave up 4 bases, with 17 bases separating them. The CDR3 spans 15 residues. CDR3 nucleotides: TGTGCCAGCAGGGAAGAGCTAACGGGGGCAGATACGCAGTATTTT. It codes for CASREELTGADTQYF.

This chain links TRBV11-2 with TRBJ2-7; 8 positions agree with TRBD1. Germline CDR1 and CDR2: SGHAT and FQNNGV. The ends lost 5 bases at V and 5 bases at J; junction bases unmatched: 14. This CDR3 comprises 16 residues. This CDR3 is CASSPVLGQGSNEQYF. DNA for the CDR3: TGTGCCAGCAGCCCCGTTCTCGGACAGGGTTCCAACGAGCAGTACTTC.

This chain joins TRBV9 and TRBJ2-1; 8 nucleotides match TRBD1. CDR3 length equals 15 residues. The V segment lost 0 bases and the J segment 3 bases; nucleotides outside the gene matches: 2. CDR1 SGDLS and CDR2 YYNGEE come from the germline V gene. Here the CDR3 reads CASSVEGQDYNEQFF. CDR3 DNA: TGTGCCAGCAGCGTAGAGGGACAGGACTACAATGAGCAGTTCTTC.

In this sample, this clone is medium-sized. The DNA of the CDR3 is TGTGCCAGCAGTCCGGACAACACAGATACGCAGTATTTT. Translating gives CASSPDNTDTQYF. V gene TRBV6-1 combines with J gene TRBJ2-3; possibly TRBD1 for D (5 bases). Trimming removed 5 bases from V and 2 bases from J, with 8 bases in between. This CDR3 comprises 13 residues. CDR1 MNHNS and CDR2 SASEGT come from the germline V gene.

The CDR3, as DNA: TGTGCCTGGAGTGTACGGGCTAGCGGGGGGGTAGATACGCAGTATTTT. Amino acid sequence: CAWSVRASGGVDTQYF. The chain uses TRBV30 and TRBJ2-3, with 12 bases identical to TRBD2. The CDR3 has 16 residues. Germline lookup yields CDR1 GTSNPN and CDR2 SVGIG (reference sequence). The trim removed 0 bases at V and 5 bases at J, leaving 6 bases unmatched.

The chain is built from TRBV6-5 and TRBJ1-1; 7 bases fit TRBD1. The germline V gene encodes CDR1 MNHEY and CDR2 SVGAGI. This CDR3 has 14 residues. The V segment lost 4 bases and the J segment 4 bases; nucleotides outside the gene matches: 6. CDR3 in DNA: TGTGCCAGCAGTTCCCGGGCAGGGGGCACTGAAGCTTTCTTT. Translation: CASSSRAGGTEAFF.